Listed here are 21 T cell receptor beta chains from one sample, sequenced in a study of blood T cell repertoires in COVID-19. Here immunoSEQ multiplex PCR was the method, and the copy in TCRdb shows in-frame clones only, minus some. This sample has more than 60,000 clones, with around nine tenths found just once. The sample comprised peripheral blood. The source of these receptors is a human donor in a cohort sampled during active COVID-19.

The rearrangement links TRBV12-3 or TRBV12-4 to TRBJ1-6; tentative D call: TRBD1 (6 bases). There are 13 residues in the CDR3. Between the trimmed V and J ends, which lost 5 bases and 8 bases, there was a span of 10 bases. CDR3 DNA: TGTGCCAGCAGTCCTCGACAGGATTCACCCCTCCACTTT. Protein: CASSPRQDSPLHF.

The chain combines TRBV6-6 with TRBJ1-2; D ambiguous. Germline loops: CDR1 MNHNY, CDR2 SVGAGI (reference sequence). The CDR3 totals 16 residues. Trimming left V 1 base short and J 8 bases short, with 20 bases between. CDR3 loop: CASSYFVPEGSYGYTF. The CDR3 bases are TGTGCCAGCAGTTACTTCGTCCCCGAGGGATCCTACGGCTACACCTTC.

CDR3 coding DNA: TGTGCCAGCTCCCCGGACAGCTCCTACAATGAGCAGTTCTTC. Its translation: CASSPDSSYNEQFF. The chain combines TRBV18 with TRBJ2-1, with D maybe TRBD1 (6 bases). The germline V gene encodes CDR1 KGHSH and CDR2 LQKENI. The CDR3 sequence is 14 residues long. V was cut by 6 bases and J by 0 bases, with 9 bases left in between.

In DNA form, the CDR3 reads TGTGCCAGCAGCCCCAGAGGTCGGACAGACGGAAACACCATATATTTT. Its translation is CASSPRGRTDGNTIYF. The V and J genes are TRBV7-9 and TRBJ1-3; D perhaps matches TRBD1 (6 bases). The germline CDR1 and CDR2 sequences are SEHNR and FQNEAQ (reference sequence). This CDR3 is built from 16 residues. V gave up 5 bases and J gave up 4 bases, with 18 bases separating them.

This clone has more than one count but fewer than ten. V usage is TRBV3-1 (or the pseudogene TRBV3-2) and J usage is TRBJ2-7, with D tentatively TRBD1 (5 bases). The V end lost 1 base, the J end lost 6 bases, and 16 bases lay between the germline ends. CDR3 length: 15 amino acids. Germline lookup yields CDR1 LGHDT and CDR2 YNNKEL (reference sequence). CDR3 protein: CASSQVSGWVREQYF. The CDR3 nucleotides are TGTGCCAGCAGCCAAGTTTCAGGGTGGGTCCGCGAGCAGTACTTC.

V is TRBV6-5 and J is TRBJ1-2; tentative D call: TRBD1 (6 bases). This CDR3 region has 12 residues. Germline values: CDR1 MNHEY, CDR2 SVGAGI. The V end was cut by 5 bases, the J end by 8 bases, with 12 bases between. The CDR3, as DNA: TGTGCCAGCAGTCGACAGGTTGTCGGCTACACCTTC. Translated, it gives CASSRQVVGYTF.

This clone was recorded once. The genes are TRBV12-3 or TRBV12-4 and TRBJ2-5; D is perhaps TRBD1 (5 bases). The CDR3 runs to 13 residues. V was cut by 4 bases and J by 1 base, with 7 bases left in between. DNA of the CDR3: TGTGCCAGCAGTTGGACAACCCAAGAGACCCAGTACTTC. Residues: CASSWTTQETQYF.

The J gene is TRBJ1-3, the V gene TRBV11-2; D perhaps matches TRBD1 (6 bases). This CDR3 has 15 amino acids. Germline V gives CDR1 SGHAT, CDR2 FQNNGV. V dropped 5 bases and J dropped 3 bases, with 14 bases sitting between them. The CDR3 DNA is TGTGCCAGCAGCCCACGACAGGTAGTTGGAAACACCATATATTTT. Its protein is CASSPRQVVGNTIYF. Supplemented by reference TRBV11-2 and TRBJ1-3, the full variable domain reads EAGVAQSPRYKIIEKRQSVAFWCNPISGHATLYWYQQILGQGPKLLIQFQNNGVVDDSQLPKDRFSAERLKGVDSTLKIQPAKLEDSAVYLCASSPRQVVGNTIYFGEGSWLTVV.

This chain joins TRBV6-5 and TRBJ2-7; a possible D gene is TRBD1 (6 bases). This CDR3 is built from 14 residues. CDR1 and CDR2 from the germline V gene are MNHEY and SVGAGI. Trimming removed 9 bases from V and 2 bases from J, with 17 bases in between. CDR3 sequence: CASRRMGAPYEQYF. The CDR3 bases are TGTGCCAGTCGACGGATGGGGGCCCCCTACGAGCAGTACTTC.

The sample holds one count of this clone. The rearrangement joins TRBV11-2 to TRBJ1-5; TRBD1 matches 8 bases. This CDR3 is 15 amino acids long. Germline V gene sequence: CDR1 SGHAT, CDR2 FQNNGV. The J segment lost 6 bases and the V segment lost 0 bases, leaving 4 bases of the junction unmatched. The CDR3 spells CASSLDRTGIQPQHF. The CDR3 DNA sequence: TGTGCCAGCAGCTTAGATAGGACAGGGATTCAGCCCCAGCATTTT. Full variable domain (remainder filled in from reference TRBV11-2 and TRBJ1-5): EAGVAQSPRYKIIEKRQSVAFWCNPISGHATLYWYQQILGQGPKLLIQFQNNGVVDDSQLPKDRFSAERLKGVDSTLKIQPAKLEDSAVYLCASSLDRTGIQPQHFGDGTRLSIL.

The chain employs TRBV7-6 and TRBJ2-1, with D perhaps matching TRBD2 (6 bases). Germline lookup yields CDR1 SGHVS and CDR2 FNYEAQ. CDR3 length: 15 residues. V lost 6 bases to trimming and J lost 6 bases, with 18 bases between them. CDR3 sequence reads: CASRRDLGESNEQFF. Here the CDR3 DNA reads TGTGCCAGCAGGCGGGACCTGGGAGAAAGCAATGAGCAGTTCTTC. The entire variable domain, with the rest obtained from reference TRBV7-6 and TRBJ2-1, is as follows: GAGVSQSPRYKVTKRGQDVALRCDPISGHVSLYWYRQALGQGPEFLTYFNYEAQQDKSGLPNDRFSAERPEGSISTLTIQRTEQRDSAMYRCASRRDLGESNEQFFGPGTRLTVL.

This chain links TRBV4-3 with TRBJ2-5, with 12 nucleotides matching TRBD2. This CDR3 comprises 15 residues. CDR1 and CDR2 (germline): LGHNA, YSLEER. After removal of 4 bases from V and 5 bases from J, the junction contained 5 bases not matched to a gene. The CDR3 sequence is CASSPLAGGSETQYF. The DNA for the CDR3 is TGCGCCAGCAGCCCTCTAGCGGGGGGGTCGGAGACCCAGTACTTC.

The chain carries TRBV6-5 and TRBJ1-1; D may be TRBD1 (5 bases). The CDR3 covers 13 residues. Between the trimmed V and J ends, which lost 6 bases and 3 bases, there was a span of 11 bases. Germline V CDR1 and CDR2: MNHEY, SVGAGI. The CDR3 reads CASSRLGDTEAFF. The CDR3 DNA follows: TGTGCCAGCAGCCGATTAGGGGACACTGAAGCTTTCTTT.

The chain is built from TRBV10-1 and TRBJ2-7, with D uncertain. V gave up 2 bases and J gave up 2 bases, with 13 bases separating them. Germline V gives CDR1 WNHNN, CDR2 SYGVQD (reference sequence). The CDR3 totals 15 residues. CDR3 nucleotide sequence: TGCGCCAGCAGTGAGGGGTCCGGCGGTCCCTACGAGCAGTACTTC. It is translated as CASSEGSGGPYEQYF.

The rearrangement joins TRBV2 to TRBJ1-1; D uncertain. Trimming stripped 1 base from V and 1 base from J, with 10 bases between. The CDR3 extends over 15 amino acids. The V gene's germline CDR1 is SNHLY and CDR2 FYNNEI. The CDR3 loop is CASSEVYLSNTEAFF. For the CDR3, the DNA is TGTGCCAGCAGTGAAGTTTACTTATCGAACACTGAAGCTTTCTTT.

The rearrangement uses TRBV3-1 (or the pseudogene TRBV3-2) and TRBJ1-5, with a tentative D call TRBD1 (5 bases). The V gene's germline CDR1 is LGHDT and CDR2 YNNKEL (reference sequence). The CDR3 is 15 residues long. V lost 0 bases, J lost 4 bases, and 10 bases lay in between. This chain's CDR3 is CASSQDLTENQPQHF. Written as DNA, the CDR3 is TGTGCCAGCAGCCAAGATCTGACAGAAAATCAGCCCCAGCATTTT.

The V call is TRBV27, the J call TRBJ2-7, with TRBD1 matching 8 bases. The length of the CDR3 is 14 residues. CDR1 is MNHEY, CDR2 SMNVEV, per germline (reference sequence). J gave up 2 bases and V 8 bases, and 8 bases lay outside the gene matches. The CDR3 protein is CASGRRDRPYEQYF. In DNA, the CDR3 is TGTGCCAGCGGACGGAGGGACAGGCCCTACGAGCAGTACTTC.

The chain carries TRBV6-5 and TRBJ1-4, with TRBD1 as a possible D gene (6 bases). The CDR3 length is 15 residues. V was trimmed by 0 bases and J by 7 bases, leaving 12 bases between them. Germline CDR1 is MNHEY and CDR2 is SVGAGI. Here the CDR3 reads CASSYSGRGVEKLFF. CDR3 bases: TGTGCCAGCAGTTACTCTGGCAGGGGAGTTGAAAAACTGTTTTTT.

J is TRBJ1-4 and V is TRBV30; 9 bases line up with TRBD1. CDR1 and CDR2 (germline): GTSNPN, SVGIG (reference sequence). J gave up 7 bases and V 3 bases, and 9 bases lay outside the gene matches. The CDR3 contains 15 residues. CDR3 sequence: CAWSDGTGWGEKLFF. DNA for the CDR3: TGTGCCTGGAGCGACGGGACAGGGTGGGGTGAAAAACTGTTTTTT.

The chain combines TRBV10-3 with TRBJ1-5; 7 bases agree with TRBD1. This CDR3 has 15 amino acids. V was pared by 3 bases and J by 4 bases, with 6 bases of the junction left unmatched. The V gene's germline CDR1 is ENHRY and CDR2 SYGVKD. CDR3 in DNA: TGTGCCATCAGTGACCCAGGGGGTGGTAATCAGCCCCAGCATTTT. It translates to CAISDPGGGNQPQHF.

The chain combines TRBV7-2 with TRBJ2-5; D call uncertain. The CDR3 runs to 13 residues. V was trimmed by 0 bases and J by 3 bases, leaving 5 bases between them. The germline V gene has CDR1 SGHTA and CDR2 FQGNSA. The CDR3: CASSLAQKETQYF. As DNA, the CDR3 is TGTGCCAGCAGCTTAGCGCAGAAAGAGACCCAGTACTTC.